This TCR beta chain was obtained from a study of cytomegalovirus exposure and HLA in healthy donors. This clone was seen a few times. Germline CDR1 WSHSY, CDR2 SAAADI. The ends were cut back, 3 bases at V and 5 bases at J, with 10 bases in the middle. CDR3 length: 14 residues. The PCR contained 60 Vbeta and 13 Jbeta primers. TCRdb's table, derived via immunoSEQ multiplex PCR, lists solely in-frame clones and lacks some. This table holds 150,000 to 200,000 clones, about four fifths found once. This TCR was sampled from a woman aged 25 to 45 in good health and CMV-seronegative. The V call is TRBV10-2, the J call TRBJ2-2; D is undetermined. Sequencing was carried out using PBMCs. This CDR3 reads CASSDGASTGELFF. The CDR3 DNA reads TGCGCCAGCAGTGACGGCGCTAGTACCGGGGAGCTGTTTTTT.